This T cell receptor (beta chain) was obtained from a study of OX40 agonist ivuxolimab in advanced cancers. Whole-study findings and limits: Expanded clones were, on average, more numerous in CD8+ T cells than in CD4+.

Any history of autoimmune disease or systemic immunosuppression disqualified patients. TCRdb's copy holds only in-frame clones and misses some; the assay was immunoSEQ multiplex PCR. The sample lists 45,000 to 50,000 clones, 89% occurring once. About this clone: Its cognate antigen is unknown.

J lost 4 bases, V lost 5 bases, and 7 bases had no gene match. Germline CDR1 is SGHDN and CDR2 is FVKESK. The CDR3 is 14 amino acids. The sequence was collected from an adult with an advanced solid tumor such as melanoma, head and neck, liver or kidney cancer. J is TRBJ2-7 and V is TRBV14, with 8 bases identical to TRBD1. The source material was CD4+ or CD8+ T cells sorted from blood, sampled in a trial of the OX40 agonist ivuxolimab. The CDR3 reads CASSEDRVIYEQYF. In DNA form, the CDR3 reads TGTGCCAGCAGCGAGGACAGGGTTATTTACGAGCAGTACTTC.